Listed here are 26 T cell receptor beta chains from one sample, sequenced in a study of type 1 regulatory T cells (dated by TCRdb to about 2021). The instrument given in TCRdb is Illumina MiSeq. Starting from the raw public reads, TCRdb applied fastp trimming at Q25, assembled clones with MiXCR and retained in-frame beta chains. Entries that share a CDR3 protein sequence are merged under the most common genes and DNA. Recorded for this sample are 80,000 to 100,000 distinct CDR3 sequences; roughly 31% of them occurred a single time. The ten top clones hold approximately 2.2% of the sample. Sequencing used CD4+ T cells, either the whole sample or a sorted fraction (not recorded which). The origin of the receptors is a human donor in good health.

J is TRBJ2-4 and V is TRBV20-1; 13 nucleotides agree with TRBD2. Germline V gives CDR1 DFQATT, CDR2 SNEGSKA (reference sequence). The V gene end was trimmed by 5 bases and the J gene end by 5 bases; junction bases not matched to a gene: 12. The CDR3 length is 17 residues. CDR3 DNA: TGCAGTGCTCCAGGGATAGGGACTAGCGGGGATGAAAACATTCAGTACTTC. Translation: CSAPGIGTSGDENIQYF.

This clonotype was seen more than once but under ten times. This sequence joins TRBV29-1 and TRBJ1-5; D not resolved. Trimming took 2 bases from V and 6 from J, leaving 11 bases between them. This CDR3 region has 13 residues. Germline V CDR1 and CDR2: SQVTM, ANQGSEA. The CDR3: CSVEPEVGQPQHF. The CDR3 DNA reads as TGCAGCGTTGAACCCGAGGTTGGTCAGCCCCAGCATTTT.

This clonotype was counted between two and nine times. An end of the junction does not agree with germline; a read error may underlie this. V usage is TRBV20-1 and J usage is TRBJ2-5, with TRBD2 as a possible D gene (5 bases). The CDR3 contains 13 residues. Germline V CDR1 and CDR2: DFQATT, SNEGSKA (reference sequence). The CDR3 spells CSTRWPNQETQYF. The CDR3 DNA follows: TGCAGTACTAGATGGCCGAACCAAGAGACCCAGTACTTC.

The chain employs TRBV10-3 and TRBJ2-5; perhaps TRBD2 as D (5 bases). CDR1 is ENHRY and CDR2 is SYGVKD in the germline V gene. The CDR3 length is 15 residues. Trimming took 6 bases from V and 4 from J, leaving 18 bases between them. The CDR3 region is CAISSVTGIGETQYF. The CDR3 nucleotides are TGTGCCATCAGCTCCGTTACGGGAATCGGAGAGACCCAGTACTTC.

The rearrangement joins TRBV30 to TRBJ1-1; a weak D match, TRBD1 (6 bases). The germline V gene has CDR1 GTSNPN and CDR2 SVGIG (reference sequence). The CDR3 runs 13 residues. V lost 2 bases, J lost 2 bases, and 9 bases lay in between. CDR3 residues: CAWSSGANTEAFF. The DNA for the CDR3 is TGTGCCTGGAGTTCAGGGGCTAACACTGAAGCTTTCTTT.

This chain uses TRBV7-8 with TRBJ2-3; D unresolved. CDR1 and CDR2 from the germline V gene are SGHVS and FQNEAQ. Trimming stripped 1 base from V and 0 bases from J, with 11 bases between. This CDR3 is built from 16 residues. This CDR3 reads CASSLGSATSTDTQYF. The CDR3 coding sequence is TGTGCCAGCAGCTTAGGCAGTGCTACTAGCACAGATACGCAGTATTTT. Variable domain in full (rest from reference TRBV7-8 and TRBJ2-3): GAGVSQSPRYKVAKRGQDVALRCDPISGHVSLFWYQQALGQGPEFLTYFQNEAQLDKSGLPSDRFFAERPEGSVSTLKIQRTQQEDSAVYLCASSLGSATSTDTQYFGPGTRLTVL.

This clonotype was seen more than once but under ten times. V is TRBV20-1 and J is TRBJ2-2; D gene ambiguous. The CDR3 totals 12 residues. Germline V lookup: CDR1 DFQATT, CDR2 SNEGSKA (reference sequence). Trimming removed 3 bases from V and 4 bases from J, with 6 bases in between. The CDR3 sequence is CSARRSTGELFF. CDR3 nucleotides: TGCAGTGCTAGGCGTTCCACCGGGGAGCTGTTTTTT.

This clonotype has more than one count but fewer than ten. V gene TRBV11-2 combines with J gene TRBJ1-1; TRBD1 aligns across 7 bases. Germline assignment: CDR1 SGHAT and CDR2 FQNNGV. V trimming: 3 bases; J trimming: 3 bases; junction bases outside the gene matches: 4. The CDR3 runs to 14 residues. CDR3 DNA: TGTGCCAGCAGCTTTGGGACAGCACACACTGAAGCTTTCTTT. Translating it yields CASSFGTAHTEAFF.

This chain links TRBV7-9 with TRBJ2-7; 7 positions agree with TRBD1. This CDR3 has 15 amino acids. Germline CDR1 and CDR2: SEHNR and FQNEAQ (reference sequence). J was trimmed by 3 bases and V by 7 bases; bases with no gene match: 12. CDR3 in DNA: TGTGCCAGCACCAACGTAACAGGGGCGATCTACGAGCAGTACTTC. This gives the protein CASTNVTGAIYEQYF.

The chain carries TRBV5-1 and TRBJ1-1; 9 bases are shared with TRBD1. J gave up 5 bases and V 6 bases, and 8 bases lay outside the gene matches. This CDR3 is 14 amino acids long. The germline V gene encodes CDR1 SGHRS and CDR2 YFSETQ. In DNA form, the CDR3 reads TGCGCCAGCACCCAAGGGACAGGGAAAACTGAAGCTTTCTTT. Encoded protein: CASTQGTGKTEAFF.

This clonotype was picked up a small number of times. The V call is TRBV7-2, the J call TRBJ2-1; a possible D gene is TRBD1 (5 bases). Trimming removed 1 base at V and 7 bases at J, with 8 bases between. This CDR3 has 13 residues. The germline V gene encodes CDR1 SGHTA and CDR2 FQGNSA. In DNA form, the CDR3 reads TGTGCCAGCAGCTTAGTTAAGGGGAATGAGCAGTTCTTC. Its protein product is CASSLVKGNEQFF. Looking up the rest from reference TRBV7-2 and TRBJ2-1 gives the full variable domain: GAGVSQSPSNKVTEKGKDVELRCDPISGHTALYWYRQSLGQGLEFLIYFQGNSAPDKSGLPSDRFSAERTGGSVSTLTIQRTQQEDSAVYLCASSLVKGNEQFFGPGTRLTVL.

The chain employs TRBV30 and TRBJ2-1; 8 bases are shared with TRBD1. The CDR3 loop spans 15 amino acids. The trim removed 0 bases at V and 2 bases at J, leaving 3 bases unmatched. Looked up from germline, CDR1 is GTSNPN and CDR2 is SVGIG (reference sequence). The CDR3 is CAWSVQGDTYNEQFF. In DNA, the CDR3 is TGTGCCTGGAGTGTACAGGGGGATACCTACAATGAGCAGTTCTTC.

The sample holds a few counts of this clonotype. A read error may produce the germline difference seen at one junction end. This chain uses TRBV7-9 with TRBJ1-2, with no clear D. This CDR3 region has 13 residues. The germline V gene has CDR1 SEHNR and CDR2 FQNEAQ (reference sequence). The DNA for the CDR3 is TGTGCCAGCAGCTTAAAGACTAATTATGGCTACACCTTC. Translation: CASSLKTNYGYTF.

The chain is built from TRBV2 and TRBJ2-5; TRBD2 matches 7 bases. V lost 8 bases, J lost 7 bases, and 22 bases stayed unmatched. Germline-derived CDR1 and CDR2 are SNHLY and FYNNEI. The CDR3 is 17 residues long. The CDR3 DNA sequence: TGTGCCAGCGGGCCACCGAGTGGTATGGCGGGAGTAGGGACCCAGTACTTC. This codes for CASGPPSGMAGVGTQYF. Variable domain in full (rest from reference TRBV2 and TRBJ2-5): EPEVTQTPSHQVTQMGQEVILRCVPISNHLYFYWYRQILGQKVEFLVSFYNNEISEKSEIFDDQFSVERPDGSNFTLKIRSTKLEDSAMYFCASGPPSGMAGVGTQYFGPGTRLLVL.

This clonotype was seen a handful of times. V is TRBV7-2 and J is TRBJ2-3; D not certain. The CDR3 sequence is 13 residues long. The V end lost 7 bases, the J end lost 0 bases, and 8 bases lay between the germline ends. The V gene's germline CDR1 is SGHTA and CDR2 FQGNSA. CDR3 in amino acids: CASTRASTDTQYF. The CDR3 region has the DNA TGTGCCAGCACCCGGGCAAGCACAGATACGCAGTATTTT.

In regard to this clonotype: One base away lies a much larger clone, so this may be a sequencing read error. V is TRBV20-1 and J is TRBJ2-7; TRBD2 matches at 7 bases. From germline, CDR1 is DFQATT and CDR2 SNEGSKA (reference sequence). This CDR3 is built from 15 residues. CDR3 nucleotides: TGCAGTACTAGAGATTATTCCAGGGAGGGCTACGAGCAGTACTTC. Amino acids: CSTRDYSREGYEQYF.

This clonotype has only a few counts. The J gene is TRBJ2-1, the V gene TRBV15; D gene uncertain. Germline V gives CDR1 LNHNV, CDR2 YYDKDF (reference sequence). There are 16 residues in the CDR3. Trimming cost V 0 bases and J 4 bases, with 13 bases left between them. In nucleotides, the CDR3 is TGTGCCACCAGCAGAGATCTCTGGAGCGATTACAATGAGCAGTTCTTC. Protein product: CATSRDLWSDYNEQFF.

V is TRBV7-7 and J is TRBJ2-1; D gene ambiguous. This CDR3 is 14 amino acids long. CDR1 is SSHAT, CDR2 FNYEAQ, per germline (reference sequence). The germline V and J ends were trimmed by 0 bases and 6 bases, with 9 bases remaining between them. CDR3 DNA sequence: TGTGCCAGCAGCTTAGCGGGCCCATCCAATGAGCAGTTCTTC. This sequence encodes CASSLAGPSNEQFF.

Concerning this clonotype: The junction and the germline gene differ at one end; a read error may be behind it. The rearrangement uses TRBV12-3 or TRBV12-4 and TRBJ2-1; 11 bases match TRBD2. The CDR3 sequence is 15 residues long. The CDR3: CANSFSGRAQNEQFF. The CDR3 nucleotides are TGTGCCAACAGTTTTAGCGGGAGGGCCCAAAATGAGCAGTTCTTC.

The chain carries TRBV7-8 and TRBJ2-4; 7 bases align to TRBD1. The ends lost 5 bases at V and 3 bases at J; junction bases unmatched: 19. The CDR3 length is 19 residues. The germline V gene has CDR1 SGHVS and CDR2 FQNEAQ. The CDR3 DNA reads TGTGCCAGCAGCCTCGGAAGACAGGGTGGGGATTCTTACAAAAACATTCAGTACTTC. Its translation: CASSLGRQGGDSYKNIQYF.

Here the CDR3 reads CASSSPVSYEQYF. The CDR3 DNA follows: TGTGCCAGCAGTTCCCCGGTAAGCTACGAGCAGTACTTC. The J gene is TRBJ2-7, the V gene TRBV12-3 or TRBV12-4, with no clear D. With 4 bases removed from V and 3 bases from J, the gap between germline ends came to 10 bases. The CDR3 covers 13 residues.

The rearrangement uses TRBV18 and TRBJ2-7, with 12 bases aligning to TRBD2. Germline lookup yields CDR1 KGHSH and CDR2 LQKENI. The CDR3 runs 16 residues. J lost 7 bases, V lost 2 bases, and 9 bases had no gene match. For the CDR3, the DNA is TGTGCCAGCTCACCAGGCCTAGCGGGAGGGCCGGAGGAGCAGTACTTC. Translated: CASSPGLAGGPEEQYF.

The CDR3 here is CASSYTPRLAGVKRETQYF. CDR3 DNA sequence: TGTGCCAGCAGTTACACTCCCCGACTAGCGGGAGTAAAGCGAGAGACCCAGTACTTC. V and J are TRBV7-6 and TRBJ2-5, with 12 bases fitting TRBD2. This CDR3 contains 19 residues. Losses at the gene ends were 6 bases for V and 4 bases for J; bases not matched to a gene: 18. Germline V gene sequence: CDR1 SGHVS, CDR2 FNYEAQ.

This chain links TRBV5-6 with TRBJ1-5; D is uncertain. Germline assignment: CDR1 SGHDT and CDR2 YYEEEE. The V end was cut by 1 base, the J end by 1 base, with 9 bases between. This CDR3 comprises 15 residues. The DNA of the CDR3 is TGTGCCAGCAGCTTGAGGAGACGAAGCAATCAGCCCCAGCATTTT. Translated: CASSLRRRSNQPQHF.

The chain couples TRBV4-2 to TRBJ2-7, with D perhaps assigned TRBD1 or TRBD2 (5 bases each). This CDR3 contains 15 residues. V gave up 2 bases and J gave up 5 bases, with 16 bases separating them. Germline CDR1 reads LGHNA; CDR2 reads YNFKEQ. CDR3 sequence (DNA): TGTGCCAGCAGCCAATCCCAGGGTGCGGGCGACGAGCAGTACTTC. Translated: CASSQSQGAGDEQYF.

This clonotype was recorded a few times. CDR3 residues: CASSESSNSPLHF. The CDR3 nucleotides read TGCGCCAGCAGCGAATCAAGCAATTCACCCCTCCACTTT. V and J are TRBV5-1 and TRBJ1-6; D call uncertain. The ends were cut back, 4 bases at V and 7 bases at J, with 9 bases in the middle. The CDR3 runs 13 residues. Germline CDR1 SGHRS, CDR2 YFSETQ.